Below are 6 T cell receptor beta chains sequenced from a single sample in a study of blood T cell repertoires in COVID-19. Generated by immunoSEQ multiplex PCR, the TCRdb table keeps only in-frame clones and is missing some. The table records under 55,000 clones, 88% of them present only once. Sequencing used peripheral blood. These receptor sequences come from a human donor in a cohort sampled during active COVID-19.

The gene calls are TRBV2 and TRBJ1-2, with D possibly being TRBD1 (5 bases). The CDR3 covers 11 residues. CDR1 and CDR2 (germline): SNHLY, FYNNEI. V shed 7 bases and J shed 11 bases, with 14 bases lying between them. The CDR3 is CASNPGFRYTF. The CDR3 region has the DNA TGTGCCAGCAATCCAGGGTTTAGGTACACCTTC.

The chain is built from TRBV10-3 and TRBJ2-6; possibly TRBD2 for D (5 bases). This CDR3 spans 16 amino acids. Germline V lookup: CDR1 ENHRY, CDR2 SYGVKD. Trimming left V 4 bases short and J 0 bases short, with 10 bases between. This chain's CDR3 is CAISAAGSSGANVLTF. The CDR3 nucleotides read TGTGCCATCAGTGCTGCGGGTAGCTCTGGGGCCAACGTCCTGACTTTC.

This clone appeared a single time. The rearrangement links TRBV2 to TRBJ2-3; 8 bases match TRBD2. CDR1 is SNHLY, CDR2 FYNNEI, per germline. J lost 0 bases, V lost 7 bases, and 6 bases had no gene match. The CDR3 loop spans 15 amino acids. In DNA form, the CDR3 reads TGTGCCAGCAACGGGGGGGGTTCTAGCACAGATACGCAGTATTTT. Its protein is CASNGGGSSTDTQYF.

This clone was counted between two and nine times. The chain has TRBV9 and TRBJ1-1, with 7 bases matching TRBD1. V shed 4 bases, J shed 4 bases, and the junction held 7 bases outside the gene matches. This CDR3 region has 14 residues. Germline-derived CDR1 and CDR2 are SGDLS and YYNGEE. CDR3 coding DNA: TGTGCCAGCAGCTACACAGGGGATGGCACTGAAGCTTTCTTT. As protein: CASSYTGDGTEAFF.

A few counts support this clone. The J gene is TRBJ1-2, the V gene TRBV19, with TRBD1 identical over 7 bases. Germline V gene lookup returns CDR1 LNHDA and CDR2 SQIVND (reference sequence). The CDR3 consists of 14 residues. The ends lost 7 bases at V and 2 bases at J; junction bases unmatched: 7. The CDR3 DNA reads TGTGCCAGTAACTGGGGCAGGGGGAACTATGGCTACACCTTC. Its protein is CASNWGRGNYGYTF.

The chain combines TRBV6-5 with TRBJ2-7; D is perhaps TRBD1 (6 bases). Germline lookup yields CDR1 MNHEY and CDR2 SVGAGI. The CDR3 sequence is 14 residues long. Trimming left V 5 bases short and J 2 bases short, with 13 bases between. CDR3 protein: CASSHRDKPYEQYF. The CDR3 DNA follows: TGTGCCAGCAGTCACAGGGACAAACCCTACGAGCAGTACTTC.